This T cell receptor beta chain is drawn from a study of shared T cell receptors in the human thymus. Germline V gene lookup returns CDR1 LNHNV and CDR2 YYDKDF (reference sequence). The CDR3 consists of 17 residues. J lost 4 bases, V lost 2 bases, and 11 bases had no gene match. TCRdb's table, derived via immunoSEQ multiplex PCR, lists solely in-frame clones and lacks some. Here the sample spans some 760,000 clones, 75% to 90% being singletons. The same specimen was also included in a second study, on human thymus T cells. This second study notes: The thymus tissue came from resections taken during corrective heart surgery. Among thymic and blood repertoires, usage of V and J genes appeared biased.

The V and J genes are TRBV15 and TRBJ1-1, with 9 bases aligning to TRBD1. The TCR originated in a girl less than two years old with a congenital heart defect. Material: thymocytes. CDR3 in amino acids: CATSRQRYRGRCTEAFF. In nucleotides, the CDR3 is TGTGCCACCAGCAGACAGCGCTACAGGGGGCGATGCACTGAAGCTTTCTTT.